This entry describes one T cell receptor beta chain. The antigen it binds to is not known. Base-call qualities are not available, and no considerably larger clone is one nucleotide away. Sequencing used an Illumina NovaSeq 6000. TCRalpha and TCRbeta cDNA libraries were constructed by 5'RACE with constant-segment primers, with sample barcodes and unique molecular identifiers being introduced. Trizol reagent was used to extract RNA from every sample. Library amplification was performed in two PCR steps, and a second sample barcode and Illumina TruSeq adapters were introduced in the second step. The libraries were sequenced on an Illumina NovaSeq using 2 x 150 bp paired-end reads. The paper's processing steps were these. Reads were demultiplexed and collapsed into UMI-guided consensus sequences with migec v1.2.7. Using mixcr v2.1.11, UMI consensuses were aligned to TRA and TRB V and J templates and then assembled into clonotypes. A clonotype was counted as expanded or contracted only when both edgeR and NoisET called the clonotype significant, with the noise models trained on biological replicates. For edgeR calls, the cutoffs were a false discovery rate-adjusted p below 0.01 and a log2 fold-change threshold of 1. As an exploratory analysis of dynamics, max-normalized trajectories of the 1000 most abundant clonotypes were examined with PCA combined with hierarchical clustering. The CD4 or CD8 phenotype of responding clones was assigned using the separately sequenced CD4+ and CD8+ repertoires. The public sequencing data were trimmed at Q25 with fastp and processed into clonotypes with MiXCR by TCRdb, which kept only in-frame beta chains. A single entry per CDR3 protein holds the most common genes and DNA from its merged rows. The V and J calls reflect TCRdb's pipeline rather than the authors' work. The sample yields a few hundred thousand distinct CDR3 sequences; over 25% were counted once. The ten top clones hold around an eighth of the sample.

From the cysteine through the phenylalanine, the CDR3 covers 16 amino acids. CDR3 DNA only is kept here, 48 bases in frame from base 1. Clipping removes 3 bases from V and 8 bases from J, with 12 as the unmatched junction base count. From the germline V gene, CDR1 is MGHRA and CDR2 is YSYEKL. PBMCs were isolated by Ficoll-Paque density gradient centrifugation. The data are from a study of T-cell memory formation after mild COVID-19 (dated by TCRdb to the early 2020s). The study in broad terms: Most TCR sequence clusters were specific to one of the two donors. The cohort was made up of two young adult volunteers, one female and one male, who were previously healthy. In a couple of donors, T-cell clones that expanded and contracted after mild COVID-19 were followed by sequencing TCRalpha and TCRbeta repertoires longitudinally. Summary of the overall study and its limitations: Contracting CD4+ clones were found mainly in CM and EM memory subsets, while CD8+ clones were enriched in EMRA. Clones that contracted from day 15 to 85 showed balanced CD4/CD8 phenotypes, whereas a second wave of clones that expanded from day 15 to 37 leaned towards CD4+. Whether the second-wave clones peaking on day 37 were SARS-CoV-2 specific was not confirmed. The detection of some responding clones in pre-infection memory suggests that pre-existing cross-reactive memory T cells joined the SARS-CoV-2 response. The study covered only a couple of mild cases, and larger cohorts including severe cases with pre-infection samples were considered necessary.

The chain couples TRBV4-1 to TRBJ2-1, and TRBD2 matches 8 of the central bases. The receptor's source is an adult woman who had mild COVID-19 (a few samples of this study predate the infection). The sample titles of this study are shuffled in the database, so cell type and time point are left out; the donor was told from shared clones. Sequencing was performed on PBMCs or a T cell subset sorted from them (not recorded which). The sequenced DNA is TGCGCCAGCAGCCAGACTAGCGTGAGAGGTATCGATGAGCAGTTCTTC. Protein translation: CASSQTSVRGIDEQFF.